This entry concerns a single TCR beta chain. Its antigen is currently unknown. The sample is drawn from a study of naive and memory T cell subsets. Alpha and beta libraries were amplified separately from the second PCR onward. Regarding the study as a whole: Possibly reflecting memory cells re-expressing CD45RA, a few larger clonotypes occurred in naive repertoires, especially CD8.

Two oligonucleotides, mixed equimolar, formed the beta constant-region primer covering TRBC1 and TRBC2. Four rounds of PCR amplified the ligated cDNA using nested alpha and beta constant-region primers plus SP2. MiXCR, run by TCRdb on the UMI-ligation and nested PCR reads, gives a single entry per CDR3 protein. This table holds over 110,000 distinct CDR3 sequences, 15% to 25% found once. V shed 0 bases and J shed 0 bases, with 10 bases lying between them. The CDR3 is made up of 16 amino acids. The V gene's germline CDR1 is SGHRS and CDR2 YFSETQ. The clonotype comes from a human donor in good health. The sequenced sample consisted of naive CD8+ T cells from blood. The V and J genes are TRBV5-1 and TRBJ2-4; TRBD2 might be the D (5 bases). The CDR3: CASSLVGVGAKNIQYF. In DNA form, the CDR3 reads TGCGCCAGCAGCTTGGTCGGGGTTGGAGCCAAAAACATTCAGTACTTC. The entire variable domain, with the rest obtained from reference TRBV5-1 and TRBJ2-4, is as follows: KAGVTQTPRYLIKTRGQQVTLSCSPISGHRSVSWYQQTPGQGLQFLFEYFSETQRNKGNFPGRFSGRQFSNSRSEMNVSTLELGDSALYLCASSLVGVGAKNIQYFGAGTRLSVL.